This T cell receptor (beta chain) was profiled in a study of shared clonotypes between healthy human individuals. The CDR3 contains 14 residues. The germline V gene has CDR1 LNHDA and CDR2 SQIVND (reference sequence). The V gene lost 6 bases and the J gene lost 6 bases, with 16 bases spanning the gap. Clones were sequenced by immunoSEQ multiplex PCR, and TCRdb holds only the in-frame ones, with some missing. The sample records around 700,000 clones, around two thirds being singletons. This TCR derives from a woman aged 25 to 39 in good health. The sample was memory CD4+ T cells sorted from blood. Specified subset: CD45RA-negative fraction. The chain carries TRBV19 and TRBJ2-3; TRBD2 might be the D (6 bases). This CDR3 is CASRSPGLGDTQYF. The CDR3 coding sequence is TGTGCCAGTAGATCTCCGGGACTGGGGGATACGCAGTATTTT.